This TCR beta chain was found in a study of vaccination effects on CD4 cells after COVID-19. The CDR3 has 16 residues. Germline V lookup: CDR1 DFQATT, CDR2 SNEGSKA (reference sequence). V was trimmed by 3 bases and J by 1 base, leaving 16 bases between them. This clone was picked up one time. Antigen unknown. Study-level results: Common cold coronaviruses were cross-recognized by only 1 of 255 vaccine-induced clones in healthy vaccinees.

Sequencing was performed with immunoSEQ multiplex PCR; in TCRdb, only in-frame clones are kept and a portion is missing. The sample includes 20,000 to 25,000 clones, about 63% of them seen just once. Ahead of sequencing, the ViraFEST assay grew antigen-specific CD4+ T cells using viral peptide pools. Culture lasted around eleven days before CD4+ T cell isolation. Neither prior SARS-CoV-2 infection nor positive nucleocapsid antibodies were present in the vaccine recipients. On days 3 and 7, fresh IL-2 medium replaced half the medium. V and J are TRBV20-1 and TRBJ2-4; D not resolved. This clonotype was obtained from a human donor who received a COVID-19 vaccine. The sample was CD4+ T cells from PBMCs cultured with HCoV-NL63 spike peptides, taken before COVID-19 vaccination. CDR3 sequence reads: CSASRKGASAKNIQYF. The CDR3 coding sequence is TGCAGTGCTAGTAGGAAGGGTGCTTCGGCCAAAAACATTCAGTACTTC.